The sequence of this T cell receptor beta chain was determined in a study of CD8 T cell repertoires and HIV-1 epitope variants. Study overall: T cells were cultured for 10 days with cytokines added on days 3 and 7. Separate from the cultures, 1M uncultured T cells served as baseline.

Germline V gene data show CDR1 as SNHLY and CDR2 as FYNNEI. V lost 4 bases and J lost 5; bases outside the gene matches: 0. This CDR3 spans 12 amino acids. The data were produced by immunoSEQ multiplex PCR, yet TCRdb's version contains in-frame clones alone and is incomplete. The sample lists 90,000 or so clones; roughly 80% were seen once. This clone was picked up one time. The sequenced sample consisted of uncultured baseline CD8+ T cells from peripheral blood mononuclear cells (PBMCs). This rearrangement joins TRBV2 to TRBJ2-5, with 8 bases that match TRBD1. The receptor was isolated from a male donor with HIV. The CDR3 protein is CASSGQGETQYF. The CDR3 nucleotides read TGTGCCAGCAGTGGACAGGGGGAGACCCAGTACTTC.